Presented here are 12 T cell receptor beta chains from one specimen sequenced in a study of blood T cell repertoires in COVID-19. Profiled with immunoSEQ multiplex PCR; TCRdb holds only in-frame clones, not every one. The table includes about 90,000 clones, around 87% detected once. Sequenced input: peripheral blood. The source is a human donor in a cohort sampled during active COVID-19.

The chain links TRBV2 to TRBJ1-1; 7 bases align to TRBD1. With 6 bases clipped from V and 1 base from J, the junction kept 8 bases outside the gene matches. Germline V gives CDR1 SNHLY, CDR2 FYNNEI. The CDR3 length is 15 residues. The CDR3 DNA reads TGTGCCAGCAGGATTATAGGGACAGAGAACACTGAAGCTTTCTTT. It encodes CASRIIGTENTEAFF. Looking up the rest from reference TRBV2 and TRBJ1-1 gives the full variable domain: EPEVTQTPSHQVTQMGQEVILRCVPISNHLYFYWYRQILGQKVEFLVSFYNNEISEKSEIFDDQFSVERPDGSNFTLKIRSTKLEDSAMYFCASRIIGTENTEAFFGQGTRLTVV.

The sample holds one count of this clone. This chain links TRBV5-1 with TRBJ1-2; TRBD1 might be the D (5 bases). In germline, CDR1 is SGHRS, CDR2 YFSETQ. V lost 0 bases and J lost 0, with 15 bases in between. This CDR3 is 17 amino acids long. CDR3 loop: CASSLDPGAGPNYGYTF. CDR3 in DNA: TGCGCCAGCAGCTTGGACCCGGGAGCAGGGCCTAACTATGGCTACACCTTC.

This clone was seen once. The chain links TRBV5-6 to TRBJ2-7, with 9 bases that match TRBD1. Germline assignment: CDR1 SGHDT and CDR2 YYEEEE. V shed 3 bases, J shed 2 bases, and the junction held 0 bases outside the gene matches. There are 13 residues in the CDR3. The CDR3, as DNA: TGTGCCAGCAGCTGGGACAGGGCCTACGAGCAGTACTTC. It yields the protein CASSWDRAYEQYF.

The chain links TRBV9 to TRBJ1-1; D call uncertain. The CDR3 consists of 15 residues. Germline V gene data show CDR1 as SGDLS and CDR2 as YYNGEE. V lost 0 bases and J lost 1, with 10 bases in between. Here the CDR3 reads CASSVDGQKNTEAFF. Written as DNA, the CDR3 is TGTGCCAGCAGCGTAGATGGGCAGAAGAACACTGAAGCTTTCTTT.

The V gene is TRBV11-3, the J gene TRBJ2-1; 9 bases line up with TRBD1. This CDR3 region has 15 residues. Per the germline V gene, CDR1 is SGHNT and CDR2 is YENEEA. J lost 5 bases, V lost 5 bases, and 7 bases had no gene match. The CDR3 DNA reads TGTGCCAGCAGCGGGGGACAGGGCATCAACAATGAGCAGTTCTTC. Translated, it gives CASSGGQGINNEQFF.

The chain recombines TRBV7-8 with TRBJ2-3, with unresolved D. This CDR3 has 14 residues. Germline CDR1 is SGHVS and CDR2 is FQNEAQ. The germline V and J ends were trimmed by 1 base and 1 base, with 6 bases remaining between them. CDR3 nucleotide sequence: TGTGCCAGCAGCTTAGATCAGGGCACAGATACGCAGTATTTT. Translation: CASSLDQGTDTQYF.

The chain couples TRBV30 to TRBJ2-1; a possible D gene is TRBD2 (7 bases). This CDR3 region has 11 residues. Germline V gives CDR1 GTSNPN, CDR2 SVGIG (reference sequence). The CDR3 spells CGGGPYNEQFF. In nucleotides, the CDR3 is TGTGGGGGGGGGCCCTACAATGAGCAGTTCTTC.

The chain uses TRBV3-1 (or the pseudogene TRBV3-2) and TRBJ2-2; weak D call: TRBD2 (5 bases). Germline V CDR1 and CDR2: LGHDT, YNNKEL (reference sequence). V was trimmed by 2 bases and J by 7 bases, leaving 8 bases between them. This CDR3 is 13 amino acids long. The DNA for the CDR3 is TGTGCCAGCAGCCAACGGGAAAACGGGGAGCTGTTTTTT. Translated: CASSQRENGELFF.

The V call is TRBV18, the J call TRBJ1-1; 7 nucleotides match TRBD1. This CDR3 has 15 residues. Trimming removed 0 bases from V and 11 bases from J; junction bases left unmatched: 12. Germline V lookup: CDR1 KGHSH, CDR2 LQKENI. The CDR3 DNA reads TGTGCCAGCTCACCACCGGTGGCAGGGGGAATTCTGGCTTTCTTT. This encodes CASSPPVAGGILAFF.

This chain joins TRBV5-1 and TRBJ2-5; TRBD1 might be the D (6 bases). There are 14 residues in the CDR3. The V end lost 5 bases, the J end lost 1 base, and 12 bases lay between the germline ends. Germline CDR1 reads SGHRS; CDR2 reads YFSETQ. CDR3 sequence reads: CASRQGPSQETQYF. CDR3 bases: TGCGCCAGCAGACAGGGTCCCAGCCAAGAGACCCAGTACTTC.

The gene calls are TRBV9 and TRBJ1-1; D is ambiguous. Per the germline V gene, CDR1 is SGDLS and CDR2 is YYNGEE. The V gene lost 4 bases and the J gene lost 3 bases, with 10 bases spanning the gap. The CDR3 consists of 13 residues. CDR3 sequence reads: CASSPVGDTEAFF. For the CDR3, the DNA is TGTGCCAGCAGCCCCGTCGGGGACACTGAAGCTTTCTTT.

The rearrangement links TRBV3-1 (or the pseudogene TRBV3-2) to TRBJ2-1; 16 bases are a match to TRBD2. The CDR3 length is 18 residues. Trimming removed 4 bases from V and 8 bases from J; junction bases left unmatched: 11. The germline V gene has CDR1 LGHDT and CDR2 YNNKEL (reference sequence). DNA for the CDR3: TGTGCCAGCAGCCCGGGACTAGCGGGGGGGGCTATACCCCATGAGCAGTTCTTC. Protein sequence: CASSPGLAGGAIPHEQFF.